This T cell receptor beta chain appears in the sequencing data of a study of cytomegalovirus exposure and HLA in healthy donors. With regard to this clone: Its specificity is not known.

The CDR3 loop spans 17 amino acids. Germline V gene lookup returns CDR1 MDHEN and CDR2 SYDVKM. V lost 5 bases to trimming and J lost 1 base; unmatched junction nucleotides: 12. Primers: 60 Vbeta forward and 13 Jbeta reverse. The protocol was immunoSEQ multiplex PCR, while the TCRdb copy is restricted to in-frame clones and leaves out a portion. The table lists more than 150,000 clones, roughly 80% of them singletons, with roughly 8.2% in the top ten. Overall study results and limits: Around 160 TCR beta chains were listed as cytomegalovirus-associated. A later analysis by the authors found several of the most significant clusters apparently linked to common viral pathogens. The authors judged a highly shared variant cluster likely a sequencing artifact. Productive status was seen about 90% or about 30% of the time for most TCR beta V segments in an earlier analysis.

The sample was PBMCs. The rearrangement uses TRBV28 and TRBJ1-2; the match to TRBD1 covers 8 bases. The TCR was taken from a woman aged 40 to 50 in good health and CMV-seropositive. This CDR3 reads CASSRQGGQENNYGYTF. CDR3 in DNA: TGTGCCAGCAGTCGGCAAGGGGGACAGGAAAATAACTATGGCTACACCTTC.